This paragraph covers one T cell receptor beta chain sequence. No antigen is known for it. V was trimmed by 2 bases and J by 4 bases, leaving 14 bases between them. This CDR3 has 16 amino acids. Germline loops: CDR1 LNHDA, CDR2 SQIVND (reference sequence). This specimen belongs to a study of T cell responses to AZD1222 COVID-19 vaccine. Study results and caveats: Baseline serostatus was positive in only six AZD1222 recipients. Spike-specific TCR breadth and depth grew following two AZD1222 doses. Regions 160-218 and 743-854 held dominance among vaccine-associated CD4 TCRs, which spanned spike. Possibly, clonal diversity was underestimated; donors were largely white British and included more females.

Some clones are missing from TCRdb's copy, which holds only in-frame ones; the method was immunoSEQ multiplex PCR. The sample holds about 110,000 clones, approximately 85% seen once. This sequence joins TRBV19 and TRBJ1-4; D uncertain. The source was peripheral blood, collected on day 0 of MenACWY control vaccination. This TCR derives from an adult in good health. The CDR3 sequence: CASSIIAPLGNEKLFF. CDR3 nucleotide sequence: TGTGCCAGTAGTATAATCGCCCCGCTGGGTAATGAAAAACTGTTTTTT. Full variable domain (rest looked up from reference TRBV19 and TRBJ1-4): DGGITQSPKYLFRKEGQNVTLSCEQNLNHDAMYWYRQDPGQGLRLIYYSQIVNDFQKGDIAEGYSVSREKKESFPLTVTSAQKNPTAFYLCASSIIAPLGNEKLFFGSGTQLSVL.